This T cell receptor beta chain appears in the sequencing data of a study of spatial heterogeneity in lung cancer. TCR cDNA molecules each carried a unique molecular identifier. TCRdb ran MiXCR on the 5' RACE reads and lists one entry per CDR3 protein. Of about 26,000 distinct CDR3 sequences in the sample, about 13% were seen once. Trimming pared 0 bases from V and 5 bases from J, leaving 7 bases between. This CDR3 spans 13 amino acids. Germline CDR1 and CDR2: LGHNA and YSLEER. This clonotype showed up many times. Time point of the sample: sample taken at primary tumor resection. Material for sequencing was whole RNA from tumor, nontumor lung or frozen PBMC, left unsorted. Samples came from roughly 72 TRACERx patients with untreated early-stage lung cancer.

The V call is TRBV4-3, the J call TRBJ1-1; D might be TRBD1 (5 bases). This receptor was identified in a female donor with early-stage non-small cell lung cancer. The source was PBMCs, collected at surgery. CDR3 in amino acids: CASSQDRETEAFF. In DNA form, the CDR3 reads TGCGCCAGCAGCCAAGACAGGGAGACTGAAGCTTTCTTT.